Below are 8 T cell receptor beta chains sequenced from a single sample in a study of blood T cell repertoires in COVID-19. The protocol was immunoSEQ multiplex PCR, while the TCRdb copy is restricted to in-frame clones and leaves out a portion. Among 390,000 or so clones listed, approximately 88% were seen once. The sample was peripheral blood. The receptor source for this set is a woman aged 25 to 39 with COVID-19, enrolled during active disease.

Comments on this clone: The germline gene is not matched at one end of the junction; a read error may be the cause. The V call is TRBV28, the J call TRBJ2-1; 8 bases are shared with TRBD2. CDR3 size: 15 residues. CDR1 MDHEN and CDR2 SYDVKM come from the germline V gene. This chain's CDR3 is CASSSSAGGYTEQFF. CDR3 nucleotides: TGTGCCAGCAGTTCGTCTGCGGGAGGATACACTGAGCAGTTCTTC. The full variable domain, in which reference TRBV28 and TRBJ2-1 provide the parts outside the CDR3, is DVKVTQSSRYLVKRTGEKVFLECVQDMDHENMFWYRQDPGLGLRLIYFSYDVKMKEKGDIPEGYSVSREKKERFSLILESASTNQTSMYLCASSSSAGGYTEQFFGPGTRLTVL.

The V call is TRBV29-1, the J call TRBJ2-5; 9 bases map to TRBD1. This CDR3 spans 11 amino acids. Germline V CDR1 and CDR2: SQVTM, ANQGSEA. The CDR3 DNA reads TGCAACAAGACAGGGGGTGAGACCCAGTACTTC. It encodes CNKTGGETQYF. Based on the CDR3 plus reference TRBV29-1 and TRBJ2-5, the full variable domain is SAVISQKPSRDICQRGTSLTIQCQVDSQVTMMFWYRQQPGQSLTLIATANQGSEATYESGFVIDKFPISRPNLTFSTLTVSNMSPEDSSIYLCNKTGGETQYFGPGTRLLVL.

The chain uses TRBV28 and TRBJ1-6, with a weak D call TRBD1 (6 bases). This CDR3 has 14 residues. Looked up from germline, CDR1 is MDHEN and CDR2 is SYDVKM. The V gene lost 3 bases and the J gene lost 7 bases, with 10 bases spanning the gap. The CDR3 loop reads CASSLRQGNSPLHF. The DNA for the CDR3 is TGTGCCAGCAGTTTGAGGCAGGGGAATTCACCCCTCCACTTT. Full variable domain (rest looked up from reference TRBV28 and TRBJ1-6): DVKVTQSSRYLVKRTGEKVFLECVQDMDHENMFWYRQDPGLGLRLIYFSYDVKMKEKGDIPEGYSVSREKKERFSLILESASTNQTSMYLCASSLRQGNSPLHFGNGTRLTVT.

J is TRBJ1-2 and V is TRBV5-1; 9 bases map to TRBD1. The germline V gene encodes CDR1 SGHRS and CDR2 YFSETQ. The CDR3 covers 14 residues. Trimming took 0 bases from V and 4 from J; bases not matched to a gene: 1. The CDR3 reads CASSLEGQGYGYTF. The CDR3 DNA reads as TGCGCCAGCAGCTTGGAGGGACAGGGCTATGGCTACACCTTC.

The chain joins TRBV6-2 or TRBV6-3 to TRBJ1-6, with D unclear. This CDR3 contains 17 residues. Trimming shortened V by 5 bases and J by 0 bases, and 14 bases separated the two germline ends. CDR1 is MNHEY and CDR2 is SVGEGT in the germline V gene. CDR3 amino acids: CASSLIDRSSYNSPLHF. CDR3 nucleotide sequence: TGTGCCAGCAGTCTGATCGATCGGAGCTCCTATAATTCACCCCTCCACTTT.

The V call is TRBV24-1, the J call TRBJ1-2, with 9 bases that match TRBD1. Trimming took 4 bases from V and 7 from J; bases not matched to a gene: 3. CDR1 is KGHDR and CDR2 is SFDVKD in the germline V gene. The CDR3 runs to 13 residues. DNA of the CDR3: TGTGCCACCAGTGAGGGGACAGGGTCTGGCTACACCTTC. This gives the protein CATSEGTGSGYTF.

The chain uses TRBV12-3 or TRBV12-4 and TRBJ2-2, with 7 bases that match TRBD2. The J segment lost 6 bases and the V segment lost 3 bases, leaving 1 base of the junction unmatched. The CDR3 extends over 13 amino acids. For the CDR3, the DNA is TGTGCCAGCAGTTTGGGGGGGGCCGGGGAGCTGTTTTTT. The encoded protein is CASSLGGAGELFF.

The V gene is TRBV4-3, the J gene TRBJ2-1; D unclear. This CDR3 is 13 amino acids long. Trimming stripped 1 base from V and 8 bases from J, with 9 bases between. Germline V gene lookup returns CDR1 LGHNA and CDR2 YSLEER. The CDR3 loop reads CASSQVLGHEQFF. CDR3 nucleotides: TGCGCCAGCAGCCAAGTCTTGGGCCATGAGCAGTTCTTC.